The 5 T cell receptor beta chains presented below share a single source sample, sequenced in a study of tumor and adjacent non-tumor tissue in lung cancer. No cell sorting was done before RNA was extracted from the tissue. A modified ARM-PCR protocol with three rounds of nested PCR amplified TCRbeta. In TCRdb, the multiplex PCR reads were re-called with MiXCR into one record per CDR3 protein. Of just over 200,000 distinct CDR3 sequences in the sample, 70% to 75% were seen once. Specimen: lung tumor tissue. The receptors come from a man between 60 and 75 years old with non-small cell lung cancer.

The chain employs TRBV12-3 or TRBV12-4 and TRBJ2-7, with unresolved D. The CDR3 totals 13 residues. Trimming took off 3 bases at V and 6 bases at J, with 12 bases between the two ends. The DNA for the CDR3 is TGTGCCAGCAGTTTTGGCTGGATGGGCGAGCAGTACTTC. Residues: CASSFGWMGEQYF.

As for this clonotype: This may come from a read error, since a much larger clone is one base off. CDR3 nucleotide sequence: TGCAGCGTGGCACGGGACGGGGGGCCCAGCTATGGCTACACCTTC. Protein sequence: CSVARDGGPSYGYTF. This chain joins TRBV29-1 and TRBJ1-2, with D perhaps TRBD1 (6 bases). The CDR3 extends over 15 amino acids. The V and J ends lost 6 bases and 4 bases respectively, with 21 bases between them. Germline CDR1 SQVTM, CDR2 ANQGSEA.

This clonotype was found a few times. The gene calls are TRBV24-1 and TRBJ2-5, with D unclear. Trimming took 8 bases from V and 0 from J, leaving 9 bases between them. The CDR3 totals 13 residues. Germline CDR1 KGHDR, CDR2 SFDVKD. CDR3 sequence: CATKGAYQETQYF. Here the CDR3 DNA reads TGTGCCACCAAGGGCGCTTACCAAGAGACCCAGTACTTC.

This clonotype has a count of ten or more. The chain couples TRBV11-2 to TRBJ2-6; D may be TRBD1 or TRBD2 (7 bases each). CDR1 is SGHAT, CDR2 FQNNGV, per germline. The CDR3 length is 17 residues. V dropped 6 bases and J dropped 1 base, with 16 bases sitting between them. CDR3: CASSLRGRGSGANVLTF. CDR3 nucleotides: TGTGCCAGCAGTCTTAGGGGGCGGGGGTCTGGGGCCAACGTCCTGACTTTC.

With respect to this clonotype: At one end the junction does not follow the germline gene, possibly because of a read error. The J gene is TRBJ2-2, the V gene TRBV20-1, with TRBD2 matching over 7 bases. The CDR3 is 14 amino acids. Germline assignment: CDR1 DFQATT and CDR2 SNEGSKA (reference sequence). The CDR3, as DNA: TGCAGTGCCCTCCGAGGGGAGGGGACCAGGGAGCTGTTCTTT. It yields the protein CSALRGEGTRELFF.